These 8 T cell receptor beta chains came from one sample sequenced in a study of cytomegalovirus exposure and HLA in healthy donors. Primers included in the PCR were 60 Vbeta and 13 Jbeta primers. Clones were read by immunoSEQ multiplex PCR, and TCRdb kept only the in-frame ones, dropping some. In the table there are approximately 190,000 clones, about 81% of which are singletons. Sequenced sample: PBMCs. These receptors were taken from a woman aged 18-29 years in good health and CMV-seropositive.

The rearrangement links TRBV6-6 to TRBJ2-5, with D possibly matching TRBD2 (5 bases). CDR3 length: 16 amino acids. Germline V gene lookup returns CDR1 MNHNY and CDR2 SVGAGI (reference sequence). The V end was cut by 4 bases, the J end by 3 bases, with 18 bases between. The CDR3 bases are TGTGCCAGCAGTTCCCTAGCTCAGGAGGCCGAAGAGACCCAGTACTTC. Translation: CASSSLAQEAEETQYF.

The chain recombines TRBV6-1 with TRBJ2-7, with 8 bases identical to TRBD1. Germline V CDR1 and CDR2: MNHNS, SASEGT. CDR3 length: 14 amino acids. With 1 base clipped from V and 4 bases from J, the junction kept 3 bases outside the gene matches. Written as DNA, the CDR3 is TGTGCCAGCAGTGAAGGGACAGGGCTATACGAGCAGTACGTC. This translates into CASSEGTGLYEQYV.

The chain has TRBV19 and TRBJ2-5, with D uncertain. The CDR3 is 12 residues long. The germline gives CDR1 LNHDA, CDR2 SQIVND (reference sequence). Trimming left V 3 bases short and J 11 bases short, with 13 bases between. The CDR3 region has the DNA TGTGCCAGTAGTATCGGCACCTTGGAGCAGTACTTC. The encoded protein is CASSIGTLEQYF.

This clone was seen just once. CDR3 nucleotides: TGTGCCAGTAGTATGATGGGACTTGGTTATGGCTACACCTTC. Its translation: CASSMMGLGYGYTF. The chain recombines TRBV19 with TRBJ1-2, with D possibly being TRBD1 (5 bases). Trimming removed 3 bases at V and 5 bases at J, with 13 bases between. The CDR3 is made up of 14 amino acids. Germline V gene data show CDR1 as LNHDA and CDR2 as SQIVND (reference sequence).

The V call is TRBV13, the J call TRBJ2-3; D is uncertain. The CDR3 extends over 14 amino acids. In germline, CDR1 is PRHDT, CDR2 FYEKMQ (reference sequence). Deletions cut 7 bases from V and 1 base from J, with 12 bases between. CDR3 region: CASKDEGGTDTQYF. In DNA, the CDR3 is TGTGCCAGCAAGGATGAAGGAGGCACAGATACGCAGTATTTT.

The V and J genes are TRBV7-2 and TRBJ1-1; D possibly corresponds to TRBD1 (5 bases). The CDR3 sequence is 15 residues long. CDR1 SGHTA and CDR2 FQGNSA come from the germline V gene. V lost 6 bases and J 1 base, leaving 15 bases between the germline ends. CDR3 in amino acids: CASSVGGIRNTEAFF. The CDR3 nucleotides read TGTGCCAGCAGTGTTGGGGGGATCAGGAACACTGAAGCTTTCTTT.

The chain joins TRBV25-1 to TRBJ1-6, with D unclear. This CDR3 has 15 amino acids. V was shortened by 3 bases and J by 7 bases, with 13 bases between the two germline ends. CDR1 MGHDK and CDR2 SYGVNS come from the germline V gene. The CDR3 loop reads CASSDGERNNSPLHF. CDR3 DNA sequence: TGTGCCAGCAGTGATGGGGAGCGAAACAATTCACCCCTCCACTTT.

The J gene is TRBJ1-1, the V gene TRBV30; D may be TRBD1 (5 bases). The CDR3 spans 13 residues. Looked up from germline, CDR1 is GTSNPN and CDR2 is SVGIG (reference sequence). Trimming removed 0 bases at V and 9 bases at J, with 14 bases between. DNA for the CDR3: TGTGCCTGGAGTGTAGGTTTGGACACCCAAGCTTTCTTT. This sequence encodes CAWSVGLDTQAFF.